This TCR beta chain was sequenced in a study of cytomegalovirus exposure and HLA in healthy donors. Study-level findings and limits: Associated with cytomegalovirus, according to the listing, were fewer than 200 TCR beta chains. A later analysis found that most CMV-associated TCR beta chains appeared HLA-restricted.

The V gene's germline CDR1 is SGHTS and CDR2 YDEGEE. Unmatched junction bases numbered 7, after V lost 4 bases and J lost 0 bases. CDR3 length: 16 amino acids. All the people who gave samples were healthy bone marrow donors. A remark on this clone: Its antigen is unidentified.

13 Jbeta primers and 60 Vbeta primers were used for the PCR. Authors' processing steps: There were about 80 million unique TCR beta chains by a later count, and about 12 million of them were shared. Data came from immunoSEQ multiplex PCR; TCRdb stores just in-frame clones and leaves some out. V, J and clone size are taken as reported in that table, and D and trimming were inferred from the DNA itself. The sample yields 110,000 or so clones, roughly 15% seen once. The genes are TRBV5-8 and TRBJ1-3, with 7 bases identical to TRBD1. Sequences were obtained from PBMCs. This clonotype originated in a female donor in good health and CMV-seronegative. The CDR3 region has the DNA TGTGCCAGCAGCCTGACAGGGTCCTTCTCTGGAAACACCATATATTTT. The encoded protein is CASSLTGSFSGNTIYF.